This T cell receptor (beta chain) was retrieved from a study of blood T cell repertoires in COVID-19. V trimming: 7 bases; J trimming: 9 bases; junction bases outside the gene matches: 12. The CDR3 has 14 amino acids. Germline values: CDR1 MNHEY, CDR2 SVGAGI. Generated by immunoSEQ multiplex PCR, the TCRdb table keeps only in-frame clones and is missing some. Found here are hundreds of thousands of clones, around 90% of them singletons; the top ten hold approximately 1.5%. The chain employs TRBV6-5 and TRBJ2-1, with 7 bases aligning to TRBD1. Sequenced: PBMCs or T cells enriched from blood (not recorded which). This receptor was obtained from a woman in her forties or fifties who had recovered from COVID-19. CDR3 coding DNA: TGTGCCAGCAACTACAACAGGGGTGTACTTGAGCAGTTCTTC. Its translation is CASNYNRGVLEQFF.